This T cell receptor (beta chain) emerged from a study of T-cell memory formation after mild COVID-19. Study context: Largely donor-specific TCR clusters were found. The study's findings and limits: Second-wave clones with a day 37 peak had unconfirmed SARS-CoV-2 specificity. Memory cells collected pre-infection included some clones that later responded, suggesting cross-reactive memory joined.

Remarks on this clonotype: Its antigen is not known.

Constant-segment-primed 5'RACE gave TCR alpha and TCR beta cDNA libraries with sample barcodes and UMIs. TCRdb fed the 5' RACE reads into MiXCR, producing one record per CDR3 protein. The profile shows 250,000 to 400,000 distinct CDR3 sequences, 14% of them singletons. The CDR3 totals 14 residues. With 6 bases clipped from V and 7 bases from J, the junction kept 11 bases outside the gene matches. The V gene's germline CDR1 is KGHSH and CDR2 LQKENI. Sequencing was done on a sample of PBMCs or a T cell subset sorted from them (not recorded which). The receptor was derived from a man aged 18 to 29 who had mild COVID-19 (a few samples of this study predate the infection). Cell type and time point are not known. The rearrangement uses TRBV18 and TRBJ2-5; 7 nucleotides agree with TRBD2. CDR3 protein: CASSREDSRGTQYF. The CDR3 nucleotides are TGTGCCAGCTCTCGGGAGGACTCCCGAGGGACCCAGTACTTC.